This T cell receptor (beta chain) originates from a study of OX40 agonist ivuxolimab in advanced cancers. The CDR3 runs to 11 residues. V was pared by 10 bases and J by 9 bases, with 15 bases between. The germline gives CDR1 MNHEY, CDR2 SVGAGI. Study results and limitations: CD8+ T cells (on average) carried more expanded clones than CD4+ T cells.

In the case of this clone: As yet, its antigen is unknown.

Systemic immunosuppression or a history of autoimmune disease excluded patients. TCRdb's copy holds only in-frame clones and misses some; the assay was immunoSEQ multiplex PCR. The repertoire consists of 80,000 or so clones, with roughly 84% occurring once and the leading ten covering less than 0.4%. Sample: CD4+ or CD8+ T cells sorted from blood, taken in a trial of the OX40 agonist ivuxolimab. The receptor was derived from an adult with an advanced solid tumor such as melanoma, head and neck, liver or kidney cancer. The chain recombines TRBV6-5 with TRBJ1-2; D remains ambiguous. The CDR3 loop reads CANHLCTCYTF. The CDR3, as DNA: TGTGCCAATCACCTCTGCACGTGCTACACCTTC.